This TCR beta chain came from a study of blood T cell repertoires in COVID-19. The overall study: From T cells, B-cell-depleted T cells, or PBMCs came the material, which was cDNA or gDNA.

Methods used by the authors: Researchers report that nucleated cell counts were estimated from reference gene primer amplification. Sequenced by immunoSEQ multiplex PCR; TCRdb stores in-frame clones only, minus some. The DNA was the basis for D and trimming; V, J and clone size are from that table. The table shows some 400,000 clones, with roughly four fifths occurring only once. Note on this clone: The identical CDR3 is also encoded by other nucleotide sequences in the sample.

Germline V CDR1 and CDR2: LNHDA, SQIVND (reference sequence). Trimming cost V 6 bases and J 4 bases; bases outside gene matches: 3. This CDR3 spans 13 amino acids. V and J are TRBV19 and TRBJ2-7; 10 nucleotides match TRBD1. The sequencing input was peripheral blood. The receptor was derived from a human donor with acute or convalescent COVID-19. The donor label of this sample is uncertain. The CDR3 protein is CASSRDRGYEQYF. The DNA of the CDR3 is TGTGCCAGTAGCAGGGACAGGGGATACGAGCAGTACTTC.